What follows are 19 T cell receptor beta chains derived from one specimen sequenced in a study of T cell responses to AZD1222 COVID-19 vaccine. Generated by immunoSEQ multiplex PCR, the TCRdb table keeps only in-frame clones and is missing some. The data contain fewer than 120,000 clones, about four fifths of them singletons. The source was peripheral blood, collected on day 0 of AZD1222 vaccination. The receptors were sampled from an adult in good health.

About this clone: This sample also contains other DNA sequences that code for the same CDR3. V is TRBV5-1 and J is TRBJ2-7; the D is unclear. CDR1 is SGHRS and CDR2 is YFSETQ in the germline V gene. The CDR3 is 16 amino acids. The V gene lost 0 bases and the J gene lost 0 bases, with 13 bases spanning the gap. The CDR3 region has the DNA TGCGCCAGCAGCTTGGGGACGGCTGAAAGCTCCTACGAGCAGTACTTC. This encodes CASSLGTAESSYEQYF.

V gene TRBV4-1 combines with J gene TRBJ2-3, with D unclear. The V end was cut by 5 bases, the J end by 5 bases, with 11 bases between. This CDR3 spans 13 amino acids. The germline V gene has CDR1 MGHRA and CDR2 YSYEKL. CDR3 protein: CASSLEYGDTQYF. The CDR3 nucleotides are TGCGCCAGCAGCTTGGAATACGGAGATACGCAGTATTTT.

The chain couples TRBV14 to TRBJ2-1; perhaps TRBD2 as D (5 bases). Germline V lookup: CDR1 SGHDN, CDR2 FVKESK. The CDR3 spans 14 residues. With 3 bases removed from V and 6 bases from J, the gap between germline ends came to 12 bases. CDR3 residues: CASSQRVRSNEQFF. The CDR3 DNA sequence: TGTGCCAGCAGCCAGAGGGTCAGAAGCAATGAGCAGTTCTTC.

The chain has TRBV6-5 and TRBJ2-1; the match to TRBD2 covers 11 bases. The CDR3 runs to 16 residues. V lost 2 bases and J lost 8; bases outside the gene matches: 8. Germline CDR1 MNHEY, CDR2 SVGAGI. CDR3 in amino acids: CASSYDRLAGMHEQFF. DNA for the CDR3: TGTGCCAGCAGTTACGATAGACTAGCGGGAATGCATGAGCAGTTCTTC.

Of note for this clone: The identical CDR3 is also encoded by other nucleotide sequences in the sample. The chain is built from TRBV28 and TRBJ1-2, with D uncertain. The ends were cut back, 7 bases at V and 8 bases at J, with 17 bases in the middle. CDR3 length: 13 residues. Germline V gene sequence: CDR1 MDHEN, CDR2 SYDVKM. CDR3 amino acids: CASTLLGRMGYTF. The CDR3 DNA follows: TGTGCCAGCACTCTCTTGGGGAGGATGGGCTACACCTTC.

The chain joins TRBV29-1 to TRBJ2-2; TRBD1 aligns across 7 bases. Germline CDR1 is SQVTM and CDR2 is ANQGSEA. V dropped 6 bases and J dropped 6; count of bases not matched to a gene: 16. The CDR3 extends over 16 amino acids. Here the CDR3 reads CSVTIPGTDKAGELFF. CDR3 nucleotide sequence: TGCAGCGTAACGATACCCGGGACAGACAAAGCCGGGGAGCTGTTTTTT.

DNA of the CDR3: TGTGCCATCAGTGAGGGACCTTATAATGAAAAACTGTTTTTT. Protein product: CAISEGPYNEKLFF. The chain recombines TRBV10-3 with TRBJ1-4; no definite D call. Between the trimmed V and J ends, which lost 2 bases and 4 bases, there was a span of 8 bases. The CDR3 length is 14 residues. Germline values: CDR1 ENHRY, CDR2 SYGVKD.

The rearrangement links TRBV28 to TRBJ1-1, with 8 bases identical to TRBD1. The CDR3 length is 14 residues. Trimming cost V 5 bases and J 4 bases; bases outside gene matches: 6. Looked up from germline, CDR1 is MDHEN and CDR2 is SYDVKM. CDR3 DNA: TGTGCCAGCAGTCCATCGACAGGGGCCACTGAAGCTTTCTTT. Translation: CASSPSTGATEAFF. The complete variable domain, with remaining parts taken from reference TRBV28 and TRBJ1-1, reads DVKVTQSSRYLVKRTGEKVFLECVQDMDHENMFWYRQDPGLGLRLIYFSYDVKMKEKGDIPEGYSVSREKKERFSLILESASTNQTSMYLCASSPSTGATEAFFGQGTRLTVV.

The chain is built from TRBV19 and TRBJ2-5; TRBD1 might be the D (5 bases). Germline V gene data show CDR1 as LNHDA and CDR2 as SQIVND (reference sequence). The CDR3 loop spans 15 amino acids. V was trimmed by 4 bases and J by 5 bases, leaving 17 bases between them. CDR3 protein: CASSTSETAGETQYF. The CDR3 DNA sequence: TGTGCCAGTAGTACTTCGGAGACGGCAGGGGAGACCCAGTACTTC.

This clone occurred once. The chain links TRBV5-4 to TRBJ1-5; TRBD1 agrees at 7 bases. The germline V gene encodes CDR1 SGHNT and CDR2 YYREEE (reference sequence). The trim removed 2 bases at V and 7 bases at J, leaving 9 bases unmatched. The CDR3 extends over 15 amino acids. CDR3 in amino acids: CASSFNGQAGQPQHF. The CDR3 nucleotides are TGTGCCAGCAGCTTCAATGGACAGGCGGGACAGCCCCAGCATTTT.

The chain combines TRBV10-3 with TRBJ2-7; D is perhaps TRBD2 (5 bases). The V end was cut by 0 bases, the J end by 3 bases, with 21 bases between. The CDR3 is 18 amino acids. Germline V gene lookup returns CDR1 ENHRY and CDR2 SYGVKD. In DNA, the CDR3 is TGTGCCATCAGTGAGTCGACTATCTCTGGCAGCCGATTCTACGAGCAGTACTTC. Its translation is CAISESTISGSRFYEQYF.

The chain employs TRBV6-5 and TRBJ2-1; TRBD1 might be the D (5 bases). Germline CDR1 is MNHEY and CDR2 is SVGAGI. This CDR3 contains 15 residues. V was clipped by 4 bases and J by 7 bases, with 17 bases between them. The CDR3: CASSSTVYLRNEQFF. CDR3 in DNA: TGTGCCAGCAGTTCGACAGTGTATCTGCGGAATGAGCAGTTCTTC.

This rearrangement joins TRBV2 to TRBJ2-5; 9 bases align to TRBD2. CDR1 SNHLY and CDR2 FYNNEI come from the germline V gene. The CDR3 runs to 14 residues. The V gene end was trimmed by 6 bases and the J gene end by 9 bases; junction bases not matched to a gene: 11. The CDR3 sequence: CASRPGLAGGAQYF. The CDR3 nucleotides read TGTGCCAGCAGGCCGGGACTAGCAGGCGGGGCCCAGTACTTC.

The chain employs TRBV29-1 and TRBJ1-2; perhaps TRBD1 as D (5 bases). Deletions cut 0 bases from V and 5 bases from J, with 13 bases between. Germline lookup yields CDR1 SQVTM and CDR2 ANQGSEA. CDR3 length: 14 amino acids. CDR3 sequence reads: CSVEDVQGTYGYTF. The CDR3 nucleotides are TGCAGCGTTGAAGATGTCCAGGGAACGTATGGCTACACCTTC.

V gene TRBV5-4 combines with J gene TRBJ2-7; no reliable D call. V was pared by 2 bases and J by 0 bases, with 15 bases between. CDR1 and CDR2 from the germline V gene are SGHNT and YYREEE (reference sequence). The CDR3 has 16 amino acids. CDR3 DNA: TGTGCCAGCAGCTTAGGGCAGATCACAGACTCCTACGAGCAGTACTTC. This codes for CASSLGQITDSYEQYF.

This chain connects TRBV28 to TRBJ1-4, with D perhaps TRBD1 (5 bases). Germline assignment: CDR1 MDHEN and CDR2 SYDVKM. The CDR3 loop spans 14 amino acids. The V end lost 8 bases, the J end lost 8 bases, and 18 bases lay between the germline ends. The CDR3 bases are TGTGCCAGCGGCCGGGGAAGGGGTCGGGAAAAACTGTTTTTT. Amino acid sequence: CASGRGRGREKLFF.

This sequence joins TRBV7-2 and TRBJ1-6; maybe TRBD1 (5 bases). Germline V gives CDR1 SGHTA, CDR2 FQGNSA. CDR3 length: 17 residues. V lost 4 bases and J lost 0, with 13 bases in between. CDR3 sequence (DNA): TGTGCCAGCAGCTCCTTGGGGCCCAGCTCCTATAATTCACCCCTCCACTTT. This sequence encodes CASSSLGPSSYNSPLHF.

The chain has TRBV5-1 and TRBJ1-4; no clear D gene. V gave up 5 bases and J gave up 5 bases, with 7 bases separating them. This CDR3 is 12 amino acids long. CDR1 and CDR2 (germline): SGHRS, YFSETQ. This chain's CDR3 is CASRAVNEKLFF. CDR3 DNA: TGCGCCAGCAGGGCGGTCAATGAAAAACTGTTTTTT.

The chain links TRBV18 to TRBJ1-1, with a weak D call TRBD1 (5 bases). The CDR3 consists of 14 residues. The V and J ends lost 6 bases and 5 bases respectively, with 16 bases between them. Germline values: CDR1 KGHSH, CDR2 LQKENI. CDR3: CASSAAEGRTEAFF. The DNA for the CDR3 is TGTGCCAGCTCCGCGGCGGAGGGGCGAACTGAAGCTTTCTTT.